This T cell receptor (beta chain) comes out of a study of vaccination effects on CD4 cells after COVID-19. This clone has a handful of counts. As yet, its antigen is unknown. Germline CDR1 is SEHNR and CDR2 is FQNEAQ (reference sequence). The CDR3 loop spans 12 amino acids. The V end lost 6 bases, the J end lost 7 bases, and 11 bases lay between the germline ends. Study results and caveats: Clones from infection and from vaccination both contracted markedly late after vaccination. Of the vaccine-induced clones from healthy vaccinees, merely 1 of 255 recognized common cold coronaviruses as well.

Clones were read by immunoSEQ multiplex PCR, and TCRdb kept only the in-frame ones, dropping some. The sample lists 68,000 or so clones, around 80% occurring once. Viral peptide pool expansion of antigen-specific CD4+ T cells preceded sequencing in the ViraFEST assay. CD4+ T cells were isolated after about eleven days of culture. Recipients of the vaccine had no prior SARS-CoV-2 infection and negative nucleocapsid antibodies. On both days 3 and 7, half of the culture medium was replaced with IL-2 medium. The specimen was CD4+ T cells from PBMCs cultured with SARS-CoV-2 spike peptides, collected before COVID-19 vaccination. This chain links TRBV7-9 with TRBJ2-3; D is unresolved. The sequence was obtained from a human donor who received a COVID-19 vaccine. Here the CDR3 reads CASSRVQNTQYF. The CDR3 DNA sequence: TGTGCCAGCAGTCGGGTTCAAAATACGCAGTATTTT. Looking up the rest from reference TRBV7-9 and TRBJ2-3 gives the full variable domain: DTGVSQNPRHKITKRGQNVTFRCDPISEHNRLYWYRQTLGQGPEFLTYFQNEAQLEKSRLLSDRFSAERPKGSFSTLEIQRTEQGDSAMYLCASSRVQNTQYFGPGTRLTVL.